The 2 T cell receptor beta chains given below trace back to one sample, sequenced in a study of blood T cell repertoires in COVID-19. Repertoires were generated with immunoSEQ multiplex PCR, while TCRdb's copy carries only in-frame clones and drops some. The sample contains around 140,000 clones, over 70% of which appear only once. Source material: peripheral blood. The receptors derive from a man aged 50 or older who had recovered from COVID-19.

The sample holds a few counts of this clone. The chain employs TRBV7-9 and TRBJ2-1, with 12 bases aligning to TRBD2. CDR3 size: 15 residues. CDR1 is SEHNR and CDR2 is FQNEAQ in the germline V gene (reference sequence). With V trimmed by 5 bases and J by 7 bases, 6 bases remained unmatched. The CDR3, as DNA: TGTGCCAGCAGCGCTAGCGGGGGGGCATGGAATGAGCAGTTCTTC. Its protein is CASSASGGAWNEQFF.

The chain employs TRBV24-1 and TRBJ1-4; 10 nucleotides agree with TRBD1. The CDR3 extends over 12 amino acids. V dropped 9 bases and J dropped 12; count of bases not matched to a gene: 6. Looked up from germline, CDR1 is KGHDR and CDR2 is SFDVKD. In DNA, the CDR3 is TGTGCCACCTGGACAGGGGGAATGGAACTGTTTTTT. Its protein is CATWTGGMELFF.